This T cell receptor (beta chain) was sequenced for a study of brain T cells in children with intractable seizures (dated by TCRdb to the early 2020s). For context, the study as a whole: Resected brain tissue from a few dozen pediatric epilepsy surgery cases was first screened for immune gene transcripts using a NanoString immunology panel. About 70% of the 12 selected surgery cases also had pre-surgery blood sequenced, which left four cases with brain tissue only.

The junction shows trimming of 0 bases on V and 2 bases on J, plus 12 bases between the germline ends. The germline V gene yields LGHNA for CDR1 and YNFKEQ for CDR2. The CDR3 covers 16 residues, taking in both the cysteine and the phenylalanine. Only the CDR3 DNA is retained, 48 bases long and in frame from the first base. The meaning of the sample's time point label: blood from clinic visit 5 months post-surgery; TSC patient then seizure free. The surgery cases showing the highest brain T cell transcript signatures were chosen for TCR beta chain sequencing of brain tissue and, when available, of blood. Before surgery, patients had received at least one anti-epileptic drug. The TCR-sequenced patients were children whose drug-resistant epilepsy was caused by tuberous sclerosis complex, focal cortical dysplasia, Rasmussen encephalitis or hemimegalencephaly. Bulk genomic DNA was isolated from unsorted brain tissue and whole blood using the Monarch genomic DNA purification kit.

General study outcomes and caveats: Because sequencing depth differed between pre- and post-surgery blood, the absence of clones from the pre-surgery sample may reflect undersampling. The patients' HCMV serostatus was not known, and viral specificity was inferred solely from CDR3 sequence similarity.

TCR beta chain sequences were generated from genomic DNA using the immunoSEQ assay. The original pipeline was this. CDR3 sequences not starting with the conserved framework cysteine at position 104 were manually removed. To get clonality, the normalized Shannon's Diversity Index was subtracted from one, giving values from 0 (maximal diversity) to 1 (oligoclonal). Differences in the frequency of the same CDR3 between samples, such as brain versus blood, were assessed with chi-squared comparison-of-proportions tests. Public clonotypes were identified through searches of immuneACCESS, and similarity to known antiviral clonotypes was evaluated with the VDJdb browser. TCRdb took over this immuneACCESS table, retaining in-frame rearrangements with V and J assigned. Such tables are incomplete; in checked studies, under half of the missing clones stem from an unresolved V gene, and the remainder is unexplained. That table is the source of V, J and clone size, and D and trimming were worked out from the DNA. Here the sample has about 320,000 clones; over 85% occur a single time. Together, the top ten hold 4.5% to 7% of the sample.

Details on this clone: This receptor's antigen is unknown. Per-base qualities were not stored, and no clone one base away is much larger.

The source material was peripheral blood, sampled more than 4 months after surgery. The sequence joins TRBV4-2 to TRBJ2-3, with TRBD2 perhaps the D gene, on 6 matching bases. The TCR was taken from a boy under two years old with tuberous sclerosis and intractable seizures. The nucleotide sequence reads TGTGCCAGCAGCCAAGAACTGCGGGGCCCCACAGATACGCAGTATTTT. This codes for CASSQELRGPTDTQYF.